This T cell receptor (beta chain) derives from a study of T cells in women clearing cervical HPV infection. For the study at large: Case blood was drawn when the lesion was first found; control blood after infection became undetectable.

Average input was about 1.2 ug genomic DNA for immunoSEQ TCR beta CDR3 amplification. The repertoire was sequenced with immunoSEQ multiplex PCR; TCRdb's copy has only in-frame clones and lacks some. The sample's table shows about 36,000 clones. Germline V CDR1 and CDR2: SGHVS, FQNEAQ. This CDR3 comprises 13 residues. The V gene lost 3 bases and the J gene lost 1 base, with 6 bases spanning the gap. A note on this clone: The read terminates 3 residues before the CDR3 end, so the remaining end is supplied by the germline J gene.

The receptor was derived from a woman aged 18 to 75 with a cervical HPV16 infection that either progressed to CIN3+ or cleared (not recorded which). The chain recombines TRBV7-8 with TRBJ2-5; no clear D gene. The sequenced sample consisted of blood buffy coat. The CDR3 spells CASSLSGQETQYF. The covered CDR3 bases are TGTGCCAGCAGCTTGTCAGGCCAAGAGACC.